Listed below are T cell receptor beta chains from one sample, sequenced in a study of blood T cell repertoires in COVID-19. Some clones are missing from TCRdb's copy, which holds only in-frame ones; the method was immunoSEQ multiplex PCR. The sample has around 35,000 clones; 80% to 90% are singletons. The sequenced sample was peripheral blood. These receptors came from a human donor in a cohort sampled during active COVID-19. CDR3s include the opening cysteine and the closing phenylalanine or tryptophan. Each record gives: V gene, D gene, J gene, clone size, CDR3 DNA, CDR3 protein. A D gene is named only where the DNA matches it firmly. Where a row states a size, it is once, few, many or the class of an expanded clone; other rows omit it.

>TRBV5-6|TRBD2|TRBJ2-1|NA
TGTGCCAGCAGCTTCGGAGCGGGGATGTACAATGAGCAGTTCTTC
CASSFGAGMYNEQFF
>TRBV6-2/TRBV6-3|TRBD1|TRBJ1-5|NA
TGTGCCAGCAGTCGTACAGGGGGATCAAGCAATCAGCCCCAGCATTTT
CASSRTGGSSNQPQHF
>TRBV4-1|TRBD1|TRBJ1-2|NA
TGCGCCAGCAGCCAAGGGGACAGCCGCCGAGAAAACTATGGCTACACCTTC
CASSQGDSRRENYGYTF
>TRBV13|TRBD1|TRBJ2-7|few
TGTGCCAGCAGCCCGGGCTTGGACAGGGGGACTCAGCAGTACTTC
CASSPGLDRGTQQYF
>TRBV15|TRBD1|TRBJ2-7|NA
TGTGCCACCAGCAGACGGGGACAGGGCGAGGTCGAGCAGTACTTC
CATSRRGQGEVEQYF
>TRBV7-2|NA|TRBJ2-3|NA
TGTGCCTCGATGGCGGGTTTCACCACAGATACGCAGTATTTT
CASMAGFTTDTQYF
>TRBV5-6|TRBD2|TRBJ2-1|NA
TGTGCCAGCAGTCATAATAGCGGGGGCCTCTACAATGAGCAGTTCTTC
CASSHNSGGLYNEQFF
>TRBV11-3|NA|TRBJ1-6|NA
TGTGCCAGCAGCCCGGGTTCGAATTCACCCCTCCACTTT
CASSPGSNSPLHF
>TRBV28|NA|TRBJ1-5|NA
TGTGCCAGCAGTAAGCCGGGGGGGGGAGGTCAGCCCCAGCATTTT
CASSKPGGGGQPQHF
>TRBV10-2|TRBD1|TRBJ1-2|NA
TGCGCCAGCATGCCGGGACAGGGGGCTCACGGCTATGGCTACACCTTC
CASMPGQGAHGYGYTF